The 14 T cell receptor beta chains given below trace back to one sample, sequenced in a study of tumor-infiltrating lymphocytes in primary liver carcinoma. The researchers obtained blood RNA from unsorted whole blood and also extracted germline DNA. TCR beta cDNA was made from 500 ng total RNA with a constant-region primer. Employing slightly modified ARM-PCR, three nested multiplex PCR rounds were run, and these gave rise to the TCR beta libraries. The two initial PCR rounds, about 9 cycles each, used TRBV1-TRBV30 forward and C-beta reverse primers. TCRdb re-called the multiplex PCR reads through MiXCR, storing one row per CDR3 protein. The sample has about 330,000 distinct CDR3 sequences, almost 65% seen once. Sequencing input: peripheral blood. These receptors came from a man in his forties with primary liver carcinoma and hepatitis B virus infection.

Details on this clonotype: The conserved final phenylalanine or tryptophan is absent from the CDR3, which likely points to a read error. This chain links TRBV11-2 with TRBJ2-2; the D gene is possibly TRBD2 (5 bases). CDR1 is SGHAT, CDR2 FQNNGV, per germline. The CDR3 extends over 16 amino acids. The CDR3 sequence is CASSFVTGWETGELFL. The CDR3 DNA is TGTGCCAGCAGCTTTGTAACGGGATGGGAAACCGGGGAACTGTTTTTA.

This clonotype appeared a few times. The J gene is TRBJ2-7, the V gene TRBV12-3 or TRBV12-4, with TRBD1 matching 9 bases. CDR3 size: 16 residues. V shed 8 bases and J 2 bases; nucleotides not matched to a gene: 13. CDR3 amino acids: CASGTLWGQGTYEQYF. DNA for the CDR3: TGTGCCAGCGGGACCTTGTGGGGACAGGGAACCTACGAGCAGTACTTC.

This clonotype was recorded once. This chain links TRBV6-5 with TRBJ2-3; D unclear. The CDR3 loop spans 13 amino acids. Trimming shortened V by 0 bases and J by 7 bases, and 8 bases separated the two germline ends. Germline-derived CDR1 and CDR2 are MNHEY and SVGAGI. The chain's CDR3 is CASSYSVSYTQYF. In DNA, the CDR3 is TGTGCCAGCAGTTACTCGGTGTCATATACGCAGTATTTT.

A remark on this clonotype: Because the CDR3 is missing its conserved closing phenylalanine or tryptophan, this is likely a read error. V gene TRBV12-3 or TRBV12-4 combines with J gene TRBJ2-7; D remains unclear. Trimming removed 2 bases from V and 4 bases from J, with 9 bases in between. The length of the CDR3 is 13 residues. CDR3: CASSLQSSYEQYL. CDR3 sequence (DNA): TGTGCCAGCAGTTTACAGTCGTCATACGAGCAGTACCTC.

Points on this clonotype: A much larger clone lies one base from this, so it may be a read error. The chain has TRBV6-5 and TRBJ2-3; 7 positions match TRBD2. CDR1 is MNHEY, CDR2 SVGAGI, per germline. The CDR3 is 16 residues long. The CDR3 sequence is CVSSYTGLEEIDTQYF. The CDR3 DNA follows: TGTGTCAGCAGTTACACAGGACTAGAAGAAATAGATACGCAGTATTTT.

Note on this clonotype: A much larger clone is a single base away; this may be a read error. The rearrangement joins TRBV6-5 to TRBJ2-7; 9 bases agree with TRBD2. CDR1 MNHEY and CDR2 SVGAGI come from the germline V gene. The length of the CDR3 is 17 residues. The CDR3 loop reads CASTYAGGAARAVEQYF. Written as DNA, the CDR3 is TGTGCCAGCACTTACGCGGGGGGGGCGGCCCGGGCTGTTGAGCAGTACTTC.

This clonotype was observed many times. V is TRBV10-3 and J is TRBJ1-2, with D possibly being TRBD1 (6 bases). The CDR3 is made up of 16 amino acids. V lost 0 bases to trimming and J lost 4 bases, with 15 bases between them. From germline, CDR1 is ENHRY and CDR2 SYGVKD. For the CDR3, the DNA is TGTGCCATCAGTGAGTCGAGGGACACGGCGTCCTATGGCTACACCTTC. It encodes CAISESRDTASYGYTF.

With respect to this clonotype: The junction shows a germline mismatch at one end, possibly a read error. The rearrangement links TRBV6-1 to TRBJ2-2, with D perhaps TRBD1 (5 bases). CDR1 MNHNS and CDR2 SASEGT come from the germline V gene. The CDR3 spans 16 residues. The CDR3, as DNA: TGTGCCTGCAGTGAAACGGGCAGGGCCCCCACTGGGGAGCTGTTTTTT. Its translation: CACSETGRAPTGELFF.

This chain links TRBV6-5 with TRBJ1-2; the D is unclear. Looked up from germline, CDR1 is MNHEY and CDR2 is SVGAGI. Trimming cost V 6 bases and J 3 bases, with 11 bases left between them. The CDR3 is made up of 13 amino acids. CDR3 coding DNA: TGTGCCAGCAGGCTTTCAGACTACTATGGCTACACCTTC. It codes for CASRLSDYYGYTF.

The table lists this clonotype with a few counts. The V call is TRBV5-4, the J call TRBJ2-5, with 10 bases fitting TRBD2. CDR1 SGHNT and CDR2 YYREEE come from the germline V gene (reference sequence). The CDR3 loop spans 15 amino acids. With V trimmed by 0 bases and J by 5 bases, 4 bases remained unmatched. CDR3 in amino acids: CASSLELAGKETQYF. Here the CDR3 DNA reads TGTGCCAGCAGCTTGGAACTAGCGGGAAAGGAGACCCAGTACTTC.

V gene TRBV5-1 combines with J gene TRBJ2-7; 8 bases fit TRBD1. The CDR3 runs 16 residues. CDR1 and CDR2 from the germline V gene are SGHRS and YFSETQ. The junction had 15 bases not matched to a gene; V was cut back by 7 bases and J by 3 bases. The CDR3 spells CASGPLGHRGNYEQYF. The CDR3 bases are TGCGCCAGCGGCCCTCTTGGTCACAGGGGGAACTACGAGCAGTACTTC.

Worth noting for this clonotype: A much larger clone differs by one base, so this may be a read error. The chain uses TRBV14 and TRBJ2-4, with D possibly being TRBD1 (5 bases). This CDR3 has 15 residues. Per germline, CDR1 SGHDN and CDR2 FVKESK. CDR3: CPSSLVGRVGNIQYF. In nucleotides, the CDR3 is TGTCCCAGCAGCCTCGTCGGCAGGGTCGGGAACATTCAGTACTTC.

Comments on this clonotype: This may stem from a read error, because a much larger clone lies one nucleotide away. The rearrangement joins TRBV10-2 to TRBJ1-4; D perhaps matches TRBD1 (5 bases). Looked up from germline, CDR1 is WSHSY and CDR2 is SAAADI. The CDR3 loop spans 13 amino acids. CDR3 sequence: CASSPDTNEKVFF. The CDR3 nucleotides read TGCGCCAGCAGCCCGGACACGAATGAAAAAGTGTTTTTT.

The rearrangement joins TRBV11-2 to TRBJ2-1; TRBD1 might be the D (5 bases). CDR3 size: 16 residues. The V and J ends lost 5 bases and 8 bases respectively, with 22 bases between them. CDR1 is SGHAT, CDR2 FQNNGV, per germline. The CDR3 sequence is CASSLIGVFFSYEQFF. CDR3 bases: TGTGCCAGCAGCCTAATAGGGGTGTTTTTTTCCTATGAGCAGTTCTTC.